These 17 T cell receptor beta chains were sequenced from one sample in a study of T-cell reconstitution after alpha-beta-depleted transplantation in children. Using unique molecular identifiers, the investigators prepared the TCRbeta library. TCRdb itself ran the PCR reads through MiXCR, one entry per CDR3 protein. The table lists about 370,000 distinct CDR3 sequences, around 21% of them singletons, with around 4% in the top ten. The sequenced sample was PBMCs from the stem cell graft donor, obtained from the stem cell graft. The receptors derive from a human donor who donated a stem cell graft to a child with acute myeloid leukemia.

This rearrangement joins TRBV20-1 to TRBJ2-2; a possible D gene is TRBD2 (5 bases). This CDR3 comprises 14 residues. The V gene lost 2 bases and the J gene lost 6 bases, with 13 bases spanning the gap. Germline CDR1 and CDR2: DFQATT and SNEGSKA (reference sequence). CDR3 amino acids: CSARIRAEAGELFF. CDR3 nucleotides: TGCAGTGCTAGAATTAGGGCGGAGGCCGGGGAGCTGTTTTTT.

CDR3 nucleotide sequence: TGTGCCAGCATTCCCGGGACAGTTTACACTGAAGCTTTCTTT. This codes for CASIPGTVYTEAFF. The V gene is TRBV12-3 or TRBV12-4, the J gene TRBJ1-1; 7 nucleotides match TRBD1. The ends lost 7 bases at V and 3 bases at J; junction bases unmatched: 8. The CDR3 consists of 14 residues.

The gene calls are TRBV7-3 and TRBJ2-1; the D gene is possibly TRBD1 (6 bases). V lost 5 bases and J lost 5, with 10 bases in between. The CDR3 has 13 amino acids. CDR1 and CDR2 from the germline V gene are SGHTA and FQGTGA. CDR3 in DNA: TGTGCCAGCAGCCGGGACAACAACAATGAGCAGTTCTTC. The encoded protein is CASSRDNNNEQFF.

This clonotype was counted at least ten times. CDR3 in DNA: TGTGCCAGCAGCTTACAATCCTCTTGGGGGGTAGGTAATGAGCAGTTCTTC. Translation: CASSLQSSWGVGNEQFF. The V call is TRBV7-2, the J call TRBJ2-1, with D perhaps matching TRBD2 (6 bases). V lost 2 bases to trimming and J lost 7 bases, with 21 bases between them. Germline V gene lookup returns CDR1 SGHTA and CDR2 FQGNSA. There are 17 residues in the CDR3.

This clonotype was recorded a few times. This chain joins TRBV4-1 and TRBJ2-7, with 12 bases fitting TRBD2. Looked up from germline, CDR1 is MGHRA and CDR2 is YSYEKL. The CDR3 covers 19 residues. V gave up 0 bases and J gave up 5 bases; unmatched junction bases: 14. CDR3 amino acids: CASSQDAPATSGSTNEQYF. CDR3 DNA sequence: TGCGCCAGCAGCCAAGACGCCCCTGCGACTAGCGGGAGCACGAACGAGCAGTACTTC.

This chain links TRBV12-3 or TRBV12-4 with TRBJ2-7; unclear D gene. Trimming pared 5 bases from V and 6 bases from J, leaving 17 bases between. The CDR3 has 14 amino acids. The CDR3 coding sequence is TGTGCCAGCAGTCCCCATGTCATGGGGATCGAGCAGTACTTC. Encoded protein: CASSPHVMGIEQYF.

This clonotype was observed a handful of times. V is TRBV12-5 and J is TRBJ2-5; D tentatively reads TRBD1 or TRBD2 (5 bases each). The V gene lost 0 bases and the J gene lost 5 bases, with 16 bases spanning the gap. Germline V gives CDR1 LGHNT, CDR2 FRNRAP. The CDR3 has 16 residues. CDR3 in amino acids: CASGLVKGTNGETQYF. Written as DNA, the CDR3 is TGTGCTAGTGGTTTGGTAAAAGGGACCAACGGGGAGACCCAGTACTTC.

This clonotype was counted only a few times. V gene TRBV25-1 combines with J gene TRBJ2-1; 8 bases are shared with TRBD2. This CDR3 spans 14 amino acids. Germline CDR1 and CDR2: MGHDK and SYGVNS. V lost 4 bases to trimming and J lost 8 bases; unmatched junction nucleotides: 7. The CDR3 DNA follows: TGTGCCAGCAGTGCCGGCGCGGGGGGATATGAGCAGTTCTTC. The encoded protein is CASSAGAGGYEQFF.

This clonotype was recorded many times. The CDR3 DNA sequence: TGTGCCAGTAGTATTTCGACAGCATCCTACGAGCAGTACTTC. It encodes CASSISTASYEQYF. This sequence joins TRBV19 and TRBJ2-7; perhaps TRBD1 as D (5 bases). V was cut by 3 bases and J by 1 base, with 10 bases left in between. The CDR3 contains 14 residues. CDR1 and CDR2 (germline): LNHDA, SQIVND (reference sequence).

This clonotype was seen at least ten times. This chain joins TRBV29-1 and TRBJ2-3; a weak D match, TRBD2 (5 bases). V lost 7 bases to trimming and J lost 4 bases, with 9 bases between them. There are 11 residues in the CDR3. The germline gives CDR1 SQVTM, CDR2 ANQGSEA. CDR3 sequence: CSGGDADTQYF. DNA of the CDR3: TGCAGCGGGGGAGATGCAGATACGCAGTATTTT.

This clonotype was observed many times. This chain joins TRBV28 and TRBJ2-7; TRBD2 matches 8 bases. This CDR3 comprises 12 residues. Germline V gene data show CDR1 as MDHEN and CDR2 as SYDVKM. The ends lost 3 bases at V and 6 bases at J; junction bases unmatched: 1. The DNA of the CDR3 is TGTGCCAGCAGTTTTCGGGGGGGCGAGCAGTACTTC. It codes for CASSFRGGEQYF.

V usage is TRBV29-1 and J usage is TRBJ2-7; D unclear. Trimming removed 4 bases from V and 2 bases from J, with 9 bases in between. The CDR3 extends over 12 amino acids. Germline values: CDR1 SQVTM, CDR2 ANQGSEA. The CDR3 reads CSVGPSAYEQYF. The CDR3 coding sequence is TGCAGCGTTGGTCCCTCGGCCTACGAGCAGTACTTC.

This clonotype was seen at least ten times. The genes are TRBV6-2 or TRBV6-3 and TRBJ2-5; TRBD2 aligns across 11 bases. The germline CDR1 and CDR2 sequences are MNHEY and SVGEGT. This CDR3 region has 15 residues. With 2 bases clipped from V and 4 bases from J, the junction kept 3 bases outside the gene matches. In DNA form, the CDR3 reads TGTGCCAGCAGTTACGGGCTAGCGGGAGGAGAGACCCAGTACTTC. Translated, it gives CASSYGLAGGETQYF.

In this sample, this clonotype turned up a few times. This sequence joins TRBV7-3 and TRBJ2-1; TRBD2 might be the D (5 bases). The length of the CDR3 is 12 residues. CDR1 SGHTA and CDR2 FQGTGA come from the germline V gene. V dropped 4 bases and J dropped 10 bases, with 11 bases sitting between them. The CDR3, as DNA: TGTGCCAGCAGCTCTCCATCGGGGGAGCAGTTCTTC. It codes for CASSSPSGEQFF.

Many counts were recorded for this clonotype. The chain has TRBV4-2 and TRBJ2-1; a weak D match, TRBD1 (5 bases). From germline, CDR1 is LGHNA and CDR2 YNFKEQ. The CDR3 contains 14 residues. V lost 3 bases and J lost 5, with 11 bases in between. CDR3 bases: TGTGCCAGCAGCCAGGCCGGACACAACAATGAGCAGTTCTTC. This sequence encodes CASSQAGHNNEQFF.

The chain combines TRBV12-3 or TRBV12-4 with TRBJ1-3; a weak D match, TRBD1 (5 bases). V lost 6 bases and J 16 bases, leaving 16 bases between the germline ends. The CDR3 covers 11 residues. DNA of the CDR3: TGTGCCAGCAGGCCGACCGGGACCTCCTATTTT. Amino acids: CASRPTGTSYF.

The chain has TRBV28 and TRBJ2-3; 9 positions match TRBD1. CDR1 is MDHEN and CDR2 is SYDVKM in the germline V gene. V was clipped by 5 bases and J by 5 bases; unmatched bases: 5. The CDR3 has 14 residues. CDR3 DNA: TGTGCCAGCAGTGACAGGGGGGGAGGAGATACGCAGTATTTT. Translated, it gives CASSDRGGGDTQYF.